A selection of T cell receptor beta chains follows, all from one sample in a study of a mutant IDH1 vaccine in newly diagnosed glioma. These receptors lack a known antigen. Here immunoSEQ multiplex PCR was the method, and the copy in TCRdb shows in-frame clones only, minus some. The table shows under 65,000 clones, with 75% to 90% occurring only once. The source material was PBMCs, sampled from a glioma patient whose treatment included an IDH1 peptide vaccine. Source of these receptors: a man aged 50-59 years with glioma. CDR3s include the opening cysteine and the closing phenylalanine or tryptophan. A D gene is named only where the DNA matches it firmly. Rows give clone size only sometimes, using once, few, many, or a class for an expanded clone.

D: TRBD1
size: NA
V: TRBV7-8
J: TRBJ2-7
CDR3: CASSLGQGSSEQYF
DNA: TGTGCCAGCAGCTTGGGACAGGGGTCCTCCGAGCAGTACTTC

D: NA
size: once
V: TRBV19
J: TRBJ2-1
CDR3: CASSGQDYYNEQFF
DNA: TGTGCCAGTAGTGGACAAGATTACTACAATGAGCAGTTCTTC

D: TRBD2
size: NA
V: TRBV12-5
J: TRBJ2-2
CDR3: CASGSWTSGGEGELFF
DNA: TGTGCTAGTGGTTCTTGGACTAGCGGGGGTGAGGGGGAGCTGTTTTTT

D: NA
size: NA
V: TRBV5-6
J: TRBJ2-7
CDR3: CASSLVGPAYEQYF
DNA: TGTGCCAGCAGCTTGGTAGGGCCTGCCTACGAGCAGTACTTC

D: NA
size: few
V: TRBV18
J: TRBJ1-5
CDR3: CASSPESVGNQPQHF
DNA: TGTGCCAGCTCACCGGAGAGCGTTGGAAATCAGCCCCAGCATTTT

D: TRBD2
size: once
V: TRBV15
J: TRBJ2-7
CDR3: CATSTSLSGTPDEQYF
DNA: TGTGCCACCAGCACCTCCTTAAGCGGGACCCCCGACGAGCAGTACTTC

D: NA
size: NA
V: TRBV19
J: TRBJ1-3
CDR3: CASSIGRGYSGNTIYF
DNA: TGTGCCAGTAGTATAGGCCGGGGCTACTCTGGAAACACCATATATTTT

D: TRBD2
size: NA
V: TRBV14
J: TRBJ2-7
CDR3: CASSQEEPGLPREQYF
DNA: TGTGCCAGCAGCCAAGAAGAGCCGGGACTACCTCGCGAGCAGTACTTC

D: NA
size: once
V: TRBV6-1
J: TRBJ1-2
CDR3: CATQSNYGYTF
DNA: TGTGCCACCCAATCTAACTATGGCTACACCTTC

D: TRBD1
size: NA
V: TRBV5-6
J: TRBJ2-7
CDR3: CASSPGTGGIDEQYF
DNA: TGTGCCAGCAGCCCAGGGACAGGGGGCATCGACGAGCAGTACTTC

D: NA
size: NA
V: TRBV6-1
J: TRBJ2-3
CDR3: CASATGRDTQYF
DNA: TGTGCCAGCGCAACGGGTAGAGATACGCAGTATTTT

D: TRBD1
size: NA
V: TRBV2
J: TRBJ1-3
CDR3: CASSVGQAGSGNTIYF
DNA: TGTGCCAGCAGCGTGGGACAGGCAGGCTCTGGAAACACCATATATTTT